This is a list of T cell receptor beta chains from one sample in a study of T cell responses to AZD1222 COVID-19 vaccine. Sequenced by immunoSEQ multiplex PCR; TCRdb stores in-frame clones only, minus some. The table shows approximately 79,000 clones, with about 83% occurring only once. Sequences were derived from peripheral blood, sampled 28 days after the second AZD1222 dose. The receptors stem from an adult who received the AZD1222 COVID-19 vaccine. Each CDR3 is given with its conserved first and last residue. D genes are given only for firm matches. The size of a clone is reported for some rows only, either as once, few or many, or as a class for expanded clones.

clone size,J gene,D gene,V gene,CDR3 DNA,CDR3 protein
.,TRBJ1-1,.,TRBV28,TGTGCCAGCACCCTGGCGGGGGGGGTGAACACTGAAGCTTTCTTT,CASTLAGGVNTEAFF
.,TRBJ1-4,.,TRBV4-3,TGCGCCAGCAGCCAAGTGGCAGGGGCTGAAAAACTGTTTTTT,CASSQVAGAEKLFF
.,TRBJ2-1,.,TRBV11-1,TGTGCCAGCAGTTCCGGAGGGCCCTACAATGAGCAGTTCTTC,CASSSGGPYNEQFF
.,TRBJ2-2,TRBD2,TRBV9,TGTGCCAGCAGCGTAGGGGCTAGCGGGAGAACCGGGGAGCTGTTTTTT,CASSVGASGRTGELFF
.,TRBJ2-1,.,TRBV5-1,TGCGCCAGCAGCCAAGGTATTACTTTTTACAATGAGCAGTTCTTC,CASSQGITFYNEQFF
.,TRBJ2-7,.,TRBV27,TGTGCCAGCAGTTTAAGTTCGGGGCAGATCTACGAGCAGTACTTC,CASSLSSGQIYEQYF
.,TRBJ1-2,.,TRBV18,TGTGCCAGCTCAGCTTCTAACTATGGCTACACCTTC,CASSASNYGYTF
.,TRBJ2-6,.,TRBV2,TGTGCCAGCAGTGAGCCTGGGGCCAACGTCCTGACTTTC,CASSEPGANVLTF
.,TRBJ1-4,TRBD1,TRBV29-1,TGCAGCGTTGAAGGCCAGGGGGTAACTAATGAAAAACTGTTTTTT,CSVEGQGVTNEKLFF
.,TRBJ1-6,TRBD1,TRBV12-3/TRBV12-4,TGTGCCAGCAGCAACACAGGGGACAGGCCCCTCCACTTT,CASSNTGDRPLHF
.,TRBJ2-7,.,TRBV7-2,TGTGCCAGCAGCTTAACCGCCTACGAGCAGTACTTC,CASSLTAYEQYF
few,TRBJ2-7,.,TRBV2,TGTGCCAGCCGACGGAACGAGCAGTACTTC,CASRRNEQYF
.,TRBJ1-2,.,TRBV24-1,TGTGCCACCAGTGACCAAGGCAAGGGCTACACCTTC,CATSDQGKGYTF
.,TRBJ1-1,.,TRBV24-1,TGTGCCACCAGTGATTCCATATGGGGGGCGAAAGCTTTCTTT,CATSDSIWGAKAFF
.,TRBJ2-2,.,TRBV4-3,TGCGCCAGCAGCCAAGATCTCGGGGCAGGGGCGAACACCGGGGAGCTGTTTTTT,CASSQDLGAGANTGELFF
.,TRBJ2-7,.,TRBV5-4,TGTGCCAGCAGCCCGGGACGGGAGTACGAGCAGTACTTC,CASSPGREYEQYF
.,TRBJ2-1,.,TRBV29-1,TGCAGCGTTGAAGATTCGGACTACAATGAGCAGTTCTTC,CSVEDSDYNEQFF
.,TRBJ1-4,.,TRBV4-3,TGCGCCAGCAGCCAAGATCTCGGGGGGCATGGGGAAAAACTGTTTTTT,CASSQDLGGHGEKLFF
.,TRBJ1-2,.,TRBV7-2,TGTGCCAGCAGCTTATCGAAGACAGAACGCAGTGGCTACACCTTC,CASSLSKTERSGYTF
.,TRBJ1-1,.,TRBV9,TGTGCCAGCAGCGCAGGGCCCAGGGCGACATCAGAAGCTTTCTTT,CASSAGPRATSEAFF
.,TRBJ2-3,.,TRBV6-4,TGTGCCAGCGGGGGATCTGGAGATACGCAGTATTTT,CASGGSGDTQYF
.,TRBJ2-2,.,TRBV7-2,TGTGCCAGCAAACGTGGTGGGACTGGAAACACCGGGGAGCTGTTTTTT,CASKRGGTGNTGELFF
.,TRBJ2-7,.,TRBV28,TGTGCCAGCAGTCTAGGGGTCCTCTCCTACGAGCAGTACTTC,CASSLGVLSYEQYF
.,TRBJ1-1,.,TRBV14,TGTGCCAGCAGCCACATGGGACTGAACACTGAAGCTTTCTTT,CASSHMGLNTEAFF
.,TRBJ2-1,TRBD2,TRBV19,TGTGCCAGTAGTATACAACTAGCGGGCACCTACAATGAGCAGTTCTTC,CASSIQLAGTYNEQFF
.,TRBJ1-1,.,TRBV28,TGTGCCAGCAGTCCCCCGGGGTACACTGAAGCTTTCTTT,CASSPPGYTEAFF
.,TRBJ1-5,.,TRBV6-4,TGTGCCAGCAGTGACCGGCCGGGTCAGCCCCAGCATTTT,CASSDRPGQPQHF